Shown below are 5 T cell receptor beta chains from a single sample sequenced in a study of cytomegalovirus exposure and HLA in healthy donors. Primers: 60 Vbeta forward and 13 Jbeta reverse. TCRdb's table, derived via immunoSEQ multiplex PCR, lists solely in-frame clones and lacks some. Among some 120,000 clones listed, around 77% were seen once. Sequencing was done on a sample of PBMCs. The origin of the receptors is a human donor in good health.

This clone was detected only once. CDR3 in amino acids: CASSLRGRGSYEQYF. The CDR3 DNA sequence: TGCGCCAGCAGCTTACGTGGGAGGGGTTCCTACGAGCAGTACTTC. V and J are TRBV5-1 and TRBJ2-7, with 7 bases aligning to TRBD2. Germline values: CDR1 SGHRS, CDR2 YFSETQ. CDR3 size: 15 residues. J gave up 1 base and V 2 bases, and 6 bases lay outside the gene matches.

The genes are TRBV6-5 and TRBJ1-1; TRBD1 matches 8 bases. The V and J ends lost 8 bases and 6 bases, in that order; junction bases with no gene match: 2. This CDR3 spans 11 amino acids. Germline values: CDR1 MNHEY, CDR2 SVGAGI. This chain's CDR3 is CASGQGSEAFF. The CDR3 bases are TGTGCCAGCGGACAGGGCTCTGAAGCTTTCTTT.

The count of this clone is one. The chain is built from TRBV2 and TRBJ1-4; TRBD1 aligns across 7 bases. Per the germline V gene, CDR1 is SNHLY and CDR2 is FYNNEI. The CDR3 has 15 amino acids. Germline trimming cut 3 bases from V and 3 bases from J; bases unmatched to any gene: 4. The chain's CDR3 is CASSDDRAANEKLFF. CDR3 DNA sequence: TGTGCCAGCAGTGACGACAGGGCAGCTAATGAAAAACTGTTTTTT.

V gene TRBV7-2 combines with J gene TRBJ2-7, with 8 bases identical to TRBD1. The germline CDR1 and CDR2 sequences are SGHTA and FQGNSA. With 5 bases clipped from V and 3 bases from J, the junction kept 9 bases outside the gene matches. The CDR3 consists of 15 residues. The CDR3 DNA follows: TGTGCCAGCAGCCCAGGACAGGGTAATAACTACGAGCAGTACTTC. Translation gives CASSPGQGNNYEQYF.

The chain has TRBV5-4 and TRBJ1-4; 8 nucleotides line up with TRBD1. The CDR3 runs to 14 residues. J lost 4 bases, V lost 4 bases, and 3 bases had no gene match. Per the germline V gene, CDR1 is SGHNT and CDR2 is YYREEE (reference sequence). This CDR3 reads CASSTTGDNEKLFF. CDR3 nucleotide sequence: TGTGCCAGCAGCACGACAGGGGATAATGAAAAACTGTTTTTT.